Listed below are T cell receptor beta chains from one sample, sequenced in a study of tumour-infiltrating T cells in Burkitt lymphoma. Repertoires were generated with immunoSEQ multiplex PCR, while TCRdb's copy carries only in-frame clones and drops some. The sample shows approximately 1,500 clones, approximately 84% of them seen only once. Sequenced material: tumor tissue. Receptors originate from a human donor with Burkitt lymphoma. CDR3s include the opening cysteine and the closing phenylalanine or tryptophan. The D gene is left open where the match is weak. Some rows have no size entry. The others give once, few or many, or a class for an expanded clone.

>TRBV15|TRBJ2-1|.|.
TGTGCCACCAGCAGGACTAATGAGCAGTTCTTC
CATSRTNEQFF
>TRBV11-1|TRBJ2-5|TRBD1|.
TGTGCCAGCAGCTTACGAGGGGGCGAGACCCAGTACTTC
CASSLRGGETQYF
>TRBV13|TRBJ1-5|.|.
TGTGCCAGCAGGTCACAGGGAGGCAATCAGCCCCAGCATTTT
CASRSQGGNQPQHF
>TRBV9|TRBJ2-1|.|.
TGTGCCAGCAGCGAAAAGAGGGGGGGACAGTGGTTTTTCAATGAGCAGTTCTTC
CASSEKRGGQWFFNEQFF
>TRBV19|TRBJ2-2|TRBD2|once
TGTGCCAGTAGTATAGGTGGAGGGGAGGGGACCGGAGAGCTGTTTTTT
CASSIGGGEGTGELFF
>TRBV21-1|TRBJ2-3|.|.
TGTGCCAGCAGCAAAGAAGGCGGGGGGGCACCAGATACGCAGTATTTT
CASSKEGGGAPDTQYF
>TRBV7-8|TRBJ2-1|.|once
TGTGCCAGCAGCTTAGTTCAGGAGCAGTTCTTC
CASSLVQEQFF
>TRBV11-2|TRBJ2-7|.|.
TGTGCCAGCAGCTTAGCACTTACAGGCTACGAGCAGTACTTC
CASSLALTGYEQYF
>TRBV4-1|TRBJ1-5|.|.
TGCGCCAGCAGCCAAGGATGGGGGGGCGCGGATCAGCCCCAGCATTTT
CASSQGWGGADQPQHF
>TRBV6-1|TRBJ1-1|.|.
TGTGCCAGCAGTGAAGCGGTTCGCAGGGAAACTTTCTTT
CASSEAVRRETFF
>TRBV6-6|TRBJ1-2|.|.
TGTGCCAGCAGTCGAGTACTAAGACAGGAACACTATGGCTACACCTTC
CASSRVLRQEHYGYTF
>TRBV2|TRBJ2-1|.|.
TGTGCCAGCAGATCCGGGGGCGGGGAGTACAATGAGCAGTTCTTC
CASRSGGGEYNEQFF
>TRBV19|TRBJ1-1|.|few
TGTGCCAGTAGTACCAACACTGAAGCTTTCTTT
CASSTNTEAFF